This TCR beta chain was identified in a study of blood T cell repertoires in COVID-19. Study summary: PBMCs, B-cell-depleted T cells, or T cells were the source of the cDNA or gDNA that made up the material.

The CDR3 sequence is 15 residues long. The V segment lost 5 bases and the J segment 5 bases; nucleotides outside the gene matches: 6. Germline CDR1 MNHEY, CDR2 SMNVEV (reference sequence). Authors' methods: For nucleated cells, counts were estimated from reference gene primer amplification. Using immunoSEQ multiplex PCR, the repertoire was profiled, and TCRdb retains in-frame clones only, with some absent. That table gives V, J and clone size, and the DNA gave D and trimming. The table records about 260,000 clones, roughly 80% of them present only once. The sample taken for sequencing was peripheral blood. The genes are TRBV27 and TRBJ1-5; 10 bases match TRBD1. This clonotype originated in a man aged 55 to 70 with acute or convalescent COVID-19. CDR3 sequence: CASSRRTGGHQPQHF. Here the CDR3 DNA reads TGTGCCAGCAGTCGAAGGACAGGGGGACATCAGCCCCAGCATTTT.